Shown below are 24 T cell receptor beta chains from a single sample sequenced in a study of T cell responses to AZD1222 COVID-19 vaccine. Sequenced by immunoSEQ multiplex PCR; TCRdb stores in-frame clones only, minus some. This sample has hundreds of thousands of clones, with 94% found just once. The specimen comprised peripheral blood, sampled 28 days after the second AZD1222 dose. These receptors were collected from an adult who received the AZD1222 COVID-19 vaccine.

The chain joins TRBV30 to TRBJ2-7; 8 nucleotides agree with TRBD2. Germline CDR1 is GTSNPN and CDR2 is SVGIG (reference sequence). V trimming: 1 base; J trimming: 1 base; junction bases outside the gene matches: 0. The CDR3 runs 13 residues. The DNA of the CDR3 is TGTGCCTGGAGTGCGGGAGGGTCCTACGAGCAGTACTTC. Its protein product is CAWSAGGSYEQYF.

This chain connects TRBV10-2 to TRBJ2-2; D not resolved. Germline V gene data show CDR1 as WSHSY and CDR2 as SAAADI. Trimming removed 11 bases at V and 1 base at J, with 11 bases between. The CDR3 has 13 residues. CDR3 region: CADAVGNTGELFF. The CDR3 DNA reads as TGCGCCGACGCGGTGGGGAACACCGGGGAGCTGTTTTTT.

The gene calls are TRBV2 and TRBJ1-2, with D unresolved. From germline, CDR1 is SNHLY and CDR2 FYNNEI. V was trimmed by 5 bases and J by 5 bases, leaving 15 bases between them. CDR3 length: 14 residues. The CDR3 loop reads CASSREGRRYGYTF. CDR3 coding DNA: TGTGCCAGCAGTCGGGAGGGTAGAAGGTATGGCTACACCTTC.

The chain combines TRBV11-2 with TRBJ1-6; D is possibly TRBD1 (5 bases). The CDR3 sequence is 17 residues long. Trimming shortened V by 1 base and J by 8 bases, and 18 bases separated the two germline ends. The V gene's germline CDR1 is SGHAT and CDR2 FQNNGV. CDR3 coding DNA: TGTGCCAGCAGCTTAGGAAGGGGAGGGGAACCTCATTCACCCCTCCACTTT. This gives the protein CASSLGRGGEPHSPLHF.

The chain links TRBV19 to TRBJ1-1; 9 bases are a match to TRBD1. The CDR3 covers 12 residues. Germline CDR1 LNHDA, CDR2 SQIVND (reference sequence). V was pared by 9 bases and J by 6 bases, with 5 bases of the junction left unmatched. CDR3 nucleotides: TGTGCCAGCAGGGGACAGGGAGCTGAAGCTTTCTTT. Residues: CASRGQGAEAFF. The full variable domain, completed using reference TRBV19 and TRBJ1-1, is DGGITQSPKYLFRKEGQNVTLSCEQNLNHDAMYWYRQDPGQGLRLIYYSQIVNDFQKGDIAEGYSVSREKKESFPLTVTSAQKNPTAFYLCASRGQGAEAFFGQGTRLTVV.

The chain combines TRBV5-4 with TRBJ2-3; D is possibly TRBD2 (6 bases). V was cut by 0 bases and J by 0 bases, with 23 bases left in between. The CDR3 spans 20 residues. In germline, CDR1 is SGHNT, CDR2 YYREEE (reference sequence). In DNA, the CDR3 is TGTGCCAGCAGCTTGGACTTGGGCCCCTTAGGAGGGTGGAGCACAGATACGCAGTATTTT. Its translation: CASSLDLGPLGGWSTDTQYF.

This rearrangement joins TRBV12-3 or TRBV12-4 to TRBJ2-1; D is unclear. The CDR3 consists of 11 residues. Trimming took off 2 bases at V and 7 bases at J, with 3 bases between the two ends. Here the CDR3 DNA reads TGTGCCAGCAGTTTAACGAATGAGCAGTTCTTC. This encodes CASSLTNEQFF.

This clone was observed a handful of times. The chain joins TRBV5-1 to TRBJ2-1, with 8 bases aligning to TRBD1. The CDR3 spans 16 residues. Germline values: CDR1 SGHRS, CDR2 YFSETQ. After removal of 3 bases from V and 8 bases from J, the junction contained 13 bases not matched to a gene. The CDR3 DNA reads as TGCGCCAGCAGCTCAACAGGGTCGGCAGGGGGCGATGAGCAGTTCTTC. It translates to CASSSTGSAGGDEQFF.

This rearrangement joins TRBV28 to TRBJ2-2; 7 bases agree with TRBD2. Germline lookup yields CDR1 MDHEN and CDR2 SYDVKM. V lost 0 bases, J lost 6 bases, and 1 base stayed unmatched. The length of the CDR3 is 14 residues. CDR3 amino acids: CASSLWGGAGELFF. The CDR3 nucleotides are TGTGCCAGCAGTTTATGGGGAGGGGCCGGGGAGCTGTTTTTT.

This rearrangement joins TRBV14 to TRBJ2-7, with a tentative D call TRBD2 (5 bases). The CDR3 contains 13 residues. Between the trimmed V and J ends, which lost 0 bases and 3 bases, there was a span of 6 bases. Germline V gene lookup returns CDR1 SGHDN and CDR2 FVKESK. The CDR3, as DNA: TGTGCCAGCAGCCAAGATGGGAGCTACGAGCAGTACTTC. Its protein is CASSQDGSYEQYF.

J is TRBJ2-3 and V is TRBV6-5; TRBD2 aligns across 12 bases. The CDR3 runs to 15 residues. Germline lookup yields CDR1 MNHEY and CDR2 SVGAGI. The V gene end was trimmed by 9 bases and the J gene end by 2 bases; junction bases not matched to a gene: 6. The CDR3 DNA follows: TGTGCCAGTCGACTAGCGGGGGAGCACACAGATACGCAGTATTTT. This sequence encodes CASRLAGEHTDTQYF.

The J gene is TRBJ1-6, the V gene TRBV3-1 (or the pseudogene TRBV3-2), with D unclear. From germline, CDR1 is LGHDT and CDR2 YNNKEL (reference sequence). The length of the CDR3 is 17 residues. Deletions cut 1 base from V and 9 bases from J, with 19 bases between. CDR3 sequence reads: CASSQGRWTTRISPLHF. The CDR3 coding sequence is TGTGCCAGCAGCCAAGGAAGATGGACCACCCGCATTTCACCCCTCCACTTT.

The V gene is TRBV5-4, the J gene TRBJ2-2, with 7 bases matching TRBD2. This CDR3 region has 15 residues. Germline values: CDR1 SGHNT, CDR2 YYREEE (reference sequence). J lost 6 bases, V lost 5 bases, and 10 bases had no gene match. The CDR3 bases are TGTGCCAGCAGTTATAGCGGGCCTGGAGCCGGGGAGCTGTTTTTT. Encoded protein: CASSYSGPGAGELFF.

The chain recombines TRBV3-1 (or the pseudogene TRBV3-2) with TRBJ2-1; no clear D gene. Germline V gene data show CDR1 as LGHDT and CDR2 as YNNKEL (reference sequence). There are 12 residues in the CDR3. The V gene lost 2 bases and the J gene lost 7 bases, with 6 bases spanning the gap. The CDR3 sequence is CASSQFTNEQFF. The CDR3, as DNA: TGTGCCAGCAGCCAATTTACAAATGAGCAGTTCTTC.

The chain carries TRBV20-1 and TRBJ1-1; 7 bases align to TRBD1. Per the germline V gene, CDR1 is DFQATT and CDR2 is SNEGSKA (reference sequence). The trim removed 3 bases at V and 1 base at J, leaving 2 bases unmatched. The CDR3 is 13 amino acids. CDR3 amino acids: CSASRTGNTEAFF. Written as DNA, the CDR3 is TGCAGTGCTAGTAGGACAGGGAACACTGAAGCTTTCTTT.

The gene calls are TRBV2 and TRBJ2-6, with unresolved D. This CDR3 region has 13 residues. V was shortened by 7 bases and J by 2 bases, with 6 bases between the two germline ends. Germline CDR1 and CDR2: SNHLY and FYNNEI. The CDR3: CASTGPGANVLTF. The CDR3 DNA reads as TGTGCCAGCACCGGGCCTGGGGCCAACGTCCTGACTTTC.

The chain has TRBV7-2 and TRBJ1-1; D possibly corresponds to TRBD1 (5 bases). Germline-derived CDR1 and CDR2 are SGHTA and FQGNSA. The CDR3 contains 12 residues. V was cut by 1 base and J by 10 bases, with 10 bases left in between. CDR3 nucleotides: TGTGCCAGCAGCTTAGAGGTTGGGGGAGCTTTCTTT. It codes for CASSLEVGGAFF.

For the CDR3, the DNA is TGTGCCAGCAGCCGCGGGCTCCCTGGGAATCAGCCCCAGCATTTT. It yields the protein CASSRGLPGNQPQHF. This chain connects TRBV7-9 to TRBJ1-5, with no clear D. The CDR3 is 15 residues long. With 5 bases removed from V and 4 bases from J, the gap between germline ends came to 15 bases. The germline V gene encodes CDR1 SEHNR and CDR2 FQNEAQ (reference sequence).

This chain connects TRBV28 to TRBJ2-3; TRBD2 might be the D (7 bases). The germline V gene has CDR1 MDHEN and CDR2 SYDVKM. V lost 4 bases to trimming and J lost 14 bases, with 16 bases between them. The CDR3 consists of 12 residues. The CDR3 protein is CASSSPGGPLYF. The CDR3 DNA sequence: TGTGCCAGCAGTTCCCCGGGGGGCCCCCTGTATTTT.

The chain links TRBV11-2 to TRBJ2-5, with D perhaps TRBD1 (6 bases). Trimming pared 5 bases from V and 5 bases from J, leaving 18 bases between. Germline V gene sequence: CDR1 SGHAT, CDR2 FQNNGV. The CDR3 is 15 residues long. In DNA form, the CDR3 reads TGTGCCAGCAGCCCAGGGACAAAGGCCCGGGAGACCCAGTACTTC. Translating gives CASSPGTKARETQYF. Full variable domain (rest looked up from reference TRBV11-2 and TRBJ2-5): EAGVAQSPRYKIIEKRQSVAFWCNPISGHATLYWYQQILGQGPKLLIQFQNNGVVDDSQLPKDRFSAERLKGVDSTLKIQPAKLEDSAVYLCASSPGTKARETQYFGPGTRLLVL.

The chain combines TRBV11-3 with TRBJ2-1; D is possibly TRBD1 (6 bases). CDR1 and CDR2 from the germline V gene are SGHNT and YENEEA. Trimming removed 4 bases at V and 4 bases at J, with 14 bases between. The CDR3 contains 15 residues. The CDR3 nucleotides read TGTGCCAGCAGCTCCGGAACAGGGCTATACAATGAGCAGTTCTTC. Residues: CASSSGTGLYNEQFF.

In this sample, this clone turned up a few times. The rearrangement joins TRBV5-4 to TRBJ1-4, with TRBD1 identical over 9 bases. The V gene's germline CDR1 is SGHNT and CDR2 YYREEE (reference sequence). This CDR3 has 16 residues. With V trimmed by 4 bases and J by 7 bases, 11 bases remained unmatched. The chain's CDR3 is CASSLGRTGAGEKLFF. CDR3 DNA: TGTGCCAGCAGCCTAGGACGGACAGGGGCGGGTGAAAAACTGTTTTTT.

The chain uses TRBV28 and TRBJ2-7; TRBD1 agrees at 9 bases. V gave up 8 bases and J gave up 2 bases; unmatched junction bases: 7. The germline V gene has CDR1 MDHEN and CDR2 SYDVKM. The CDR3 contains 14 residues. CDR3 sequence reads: CASSSGTGPYEQYF. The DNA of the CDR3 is TGTGCCAGCTCTTCCGGGACAGGGCCCTACGAGCAGTACTTC. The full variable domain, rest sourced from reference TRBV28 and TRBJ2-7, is DVKVTQSSRYLVKRTGEKVFLECVQDMDHENMFWYRQDPGLGLRLIYFSYDVKMKEKGDIPEGYSVSREKKERFSLILESASTNQTSMYLCASSSGTGPYEQYFGPGTRLTVT.

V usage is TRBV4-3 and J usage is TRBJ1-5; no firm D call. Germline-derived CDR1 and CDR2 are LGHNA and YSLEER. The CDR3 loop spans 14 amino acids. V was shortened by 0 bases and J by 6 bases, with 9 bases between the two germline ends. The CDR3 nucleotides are TGCGCCAGCAGCCAAGATACGGAAGCTCAGCCCCAGCATTTT. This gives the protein CASSQDTEAQPQHF.